The 25 T cell receptor beta chains presented below share a single source sample, sequenced in a study of cytomegalovirus exposure and HLA in healthy donors. Primers for the PCR totalled 60 Vbeta and 13 Jbeta. The method was immunoSEQ multiplex PCR; TCRdb's version includes in-frame clones alone and lacks a portion of them. The sample lists about 130,000 clones; roughly 82% were seen once. The sequenced sample was PBMCs. All receptors derive from a male donor in good health and CMV-seropositive.

The chain carries TRBV7-2 and TRBJ1-2; no firm D call. Germline V gives CDR1 SGHTA, CDR2 FQGNSA. V lost 5 bases and J 3 bases, leaving 28 bases between the germline ends. The length of the CDR3 is 19 residues. The CDR3 loop is CASSPVHPALASRDYGYTF. The CDR3 nucleotides are TGTGCCAGCAGCCCAGTCCATCCAGCGCTGGCCAGTAGAGACTATGGCTACACCTTC. Filled out from reference TRBV7-2 and TRBJ1-2, the complete variable domain reads GAGVSQSPSNKVTEKGKDVELRCDPISGHTALYWYRQSLGQGLEFLIYFQGNSAPDKSGLPSDRFSAERTGGSVSTLTIQRTQQEDSAVYLCASSPVHPALASRDYGYTFGSGTRLTVV.

V and J are TRBV30 and TRBJ1-5; 8 bases match TRBD1. The J segment lost 2 bases and the V segment lost 3 bases, leaving 3 bases of the junction unmatched. CDR1 GTSNPN and CDR2 SVGIG come from the germline V gene (reference sequence). The CDR3 spans 14 residues. The CDR3 region is CAWSSQGGNQPQHF. The CDR3 bases are TGTGCCTGGAGCTCACAGGGGGGCAATCAGCCCCAGCATTTT.

This clone was detected only a few times. The genes are TRBV9 and TRBJ2-3; 9 nucleotides match TRBD2. Per the germline V gene, CDR1 is SGDLS and CDR2 is YYNGEE. The V gene end was trimmed by 0 bases and the J gene end by 2 bases; junction bases not matched to a gene: 4. The CDR3 has 16 residues. CDR3 nucleotides: TGTGCCAGCAGCGTAGGGCGGGGGGGGGCCACAGATACGCAGTATTTT. Its translation: CASSVGRGGATDTQYF.

This clone appeared a few times. The chain joins TRBV11-2 to TRBJ2-1; no firm D call. The CDR3 runs 14 residues. The ends were cut back, 2 bases at V and 2 bases at J, with 7 bases in the middle. Germline CDR1 is SGHAT and CDR2 is FQNNGV. CDR3 in amino acids: CASSLSPAYNEQFF. CDR3 nucleotide sequence: TGTGCCAGCAGCTTATCCCCCGCCTACAATGAGCAGTTCTTC.

This chain uses TRBV19 with TRBJ1-5; a possible D gene is TRBD1 (6 bases). Trimming cost V 6 bases and J 14 bases, with 14 bases left between them. The V gene's germline CDR1 is LNHDA and CDR2 SQIVND (reference sequence). The CDR3 sequence is 11 residues long. The CDR3 protein is CASRGGLYKHF. CDR3 DNA: TGTGCCAGTAGGGGGGGGCTGTACAAGCATTTT.

The CDR3 DNA follows: TGTGCCAGTAGTATACAACGGGACAGGGGATACGAGCAGTACTTC. This translates into CASSIQRDRGYEQYF. V gene TRBV19 combines with J gene TRBJ2-7; TRBD1 matches at 10 bases. The CDR3 is 15 amino acids. Germline V gives CDR1 LNHDA, CDR2 SQIVND (reference sequence). V dropped 2 bases and J dropped 4; count of bases not matched to a gene: 5.

This clone was recorded once. The CDR3 spells CASTRGDPRGTIYF. CDR3 DNA sequence: TGTGCCAGCACCCGGGGGGACCCCCGCGGGACCATATATTTT. The genes are TRBV21-1 and TRBJ1-3. TRBV21-1 is given as a pseudogene. This CDR3 spans 14 amino acids.

This chain joins TRBV14 and TRBJ1-2; possibly TRBD1 for D (6 bases). V lost 1 base to trimming and J lost 1 base, with 13 bases between them. The CDR3 covers 16 residues. Germline V gene lookup returns CDR1 SGHDN and CDR2 FVKESK. The CDR3, as DNA: TGTGCCAGCAGCCAAGCGTCAGGGGCGGTTAACTATGGCTACACCTTC. Its translation: CASSQASGAVNYGYTF. The variable domain in full, completed from reference TRBV14 and TRBJ1-2, reads EAGVTQFPSHSVIEKGQTVTLRCDPISGHDNLYWYRRVMGKEIKFLLHFVKESKQDESGMPNNRFLAERTGGTYSTLKVQPAELEDSGVYFCASSQASGAVNYGYTFGSGTRLTVV.

The rearrangement uses TRBV25-1 and TRBJ2-7, with D perhaps TRBD2 (6 bases). The V gene's germline CDR1 is MGHDK and CDR2 SYGVNS. Trimming shortened V by 8 bases and J by 2 bases, and 22 bases separated the two germline ends. This CDR3 has 16 residues. The CDR3 sequence: CASFGDRRDCPYEQYF. DNA of the CDR3: TGTGCCAGCTTCGGGGACCGGCGGGACTGCCCCTACGAGCAGTACTTC.

This chain links TRBV28 with TRBJ2-7; 8 nucleotides agree with TRBD1. The CDR3 loop spans 16 amino acids. CDR1 MDHEN and CDR2 SYDVKM come from the germline V gene. J lost 5 bases, V lost 4 bases, and 13 bases had no gene match. The CDR3 nucleotides read TGTGCCAGCAGTTCCCAGGGGGCTGCACCTTGGGACGAGCAGTACTTC. The encoded protein is CASSSQGAAPWDEQYF.

The chain recombines TRBV18 with TRBJ2-3, with TRBD1 matching 9 bases. The CDR3 is made up of 15 amino acids. Looked up from germline, CDR1 is KGHSH and CDR2 is LQKENI. V shed 4 bases and J 3 bases; nucleotides not matched to a gene: 5. CDR3 bases: TGTGCCAGCTCACGGGGACAGGGCGGAACAGATACGCAGTATTTT. Translation: CASSRGQGGTDTQYF.

The chain is built from TRBV5-6 and TRBJ1-4, with TRBD1 matching 8 bases. Germline CDR1 SGHDT, CDR2 YYEEEE. The CDR3 has 16 residues. V lost 1 base, J lost 7 bases, and 9 bases stayed unmatched. CDR3 protein: CASSLQRTGSGEKLFF. DNA for the CDR3: TGTGCCAGCAGCTTGCAACGGACAGGGTCTGGTGAAAAACTGTTTTTT.

The V call is TRBV7-2, the J call TRBJ2-5, with D possibly TRBD2 on 5 matching bases. The end of the DNA is better explained by TRBJ2-7, so the J call may be wrong. Germline values: CDR1 SGHTA, CDR2 FQGNSA. CDR3 length: 14 amino acids. The CDR3 region has the DNA TGTGCCAGCAGCTTCCTCGGGGTCCCCTACGAGCAGTACTTC. It translates to CASSFLGVPYEQYF.

Only one count was recorded for this clone. The chain combines TRBV19 with TRBJ1-5; D possibly corresponds to TRBD1 (6 bases). Germline V gives CDR1 LNHDA, CDR2 SQIVND (reference sequence). The V end was cut by 4 bases, the J end by 0 bases, with 13 bases between. This CDR3 region has 16 residues. Here the CDR3 reads CASSTMTGASNQPQHF. The DNA of the CDR3 is TGTGCCAGTAGTACCATGACAGGAGCTAGCAATCAGCCCCAGCATTTT.

This chain links TRBV25-1 with TRBJ1-2; D not resolved. Trimming stripped 7 bases from V and 0 bases from J, with 15 bases between. This CDR3 is 15 amino acids long. The germline V gene has CDR1 MGHDK and CDR2 SYGVNS. In DNA form, the CDR3 reads TGTGCCAGCACTACCGGGAACAGTGCTAACTATGGCTACACCTTC. Amino acids: CASTTGNSANYGYTF.

This clone has only one observation. The chain recombines TRBV4-2 with TRBJ2-4; 7 nucleotides line up with TRBD2. The CDR3 contains 17 residues. In germline, CDR1 is LGHNA, CDR2 YNFKEQ. V shed 4 bases, J shed 0 bases, and the junction held 9 bases outside the gene matches. This CDR3 is CASSPGGRDLAKNIQYF. The CDR3 DNA is TGTGCCAGCAGCCCGGGGGGACGGGACCTAGCCAAAAACATTCAGTACTTC.

The chain employs TRBV28 and TRBJ1-3, with D perhaps matching TRBD1 (6 bases). The CDR3 is 13 residues long. V lost 10 bases and J 2 bases, leaving 12 bases between the germline ends. CDR1 is MDHEN and CDR2 is SYDVKM in the germline V gene. The CDR3 region is CAILQGTGNTIYF. The CDR3 coding sequence is TGTGCCATCCTACAGGGAACTGGAAACACCATATATTTT.

The rearrangement uses TRBV15 and TRBJ2-2; D perhaps matches TRBD1 (7 bases). The CDR3 is made up of 18 amino acids. V dropped 5 bases and J dropped 3 bases, with 22 bases sitting between them. From germline, CDR1 is LNHNV and CDR2 YYDKDF (reference sequence). This CDR3 reads CATSQGGRGFRYTGELFF. DNA of the CDR3: TGTGCCACCAGCCAGGGGGGACGGGGGTTTAGGTACACCGGGGAGCTGTTTTTT.

This chain links TRBV28 with TRBJ2-2; 10 bases align to TRBD2. Trimming cost V 7 bases and J 5 bases; bases outside gene matches: 10. The CDR3 has 16 residues. Germline V lookup: CDR1 MDHEN, CDR2 SYDVKM. CDR3 nucleotides: TGTGCCAGCACCGGGGGGACTAGCGCCCTTACCGGGGAGCTGTTTTTT. Its translation: CASTGGTSALTGELFF.

The chain joins TRBV30 to TRBJ1-4, with 8 bases lining up with TRBD1. The length of the CDR3 is 14 residues. Germline V gene lookup returns CDR1 GTSNPN and CDR2 SVGIG (reference sequence). Losses at the gene ends were 5 bases for V and 7 bases for J; bases not matched to a gene: 9. The DNA of the CDR3 is TGTGCCTGGGGCACCACAGGGGGAGGTGAAAAACTGTTTTTT. Translation gives CAWGTTGGGEKLFF.

This rearrangement joins TRBV28 to TRBJ2-7; D uncertain. The germline V gene has CDR1 MDHEN and CDR2 SYDVKM. The CDR3 is 14 amino acids. The V end was cut by 5 bases, the J end by 4 bases, with 15 bases between. CDR3: CASSTRLAPYEQYF. CDR3 DNA: TGTGCCAGCAGTACGCGACTTGCGCCGTACGAGCAGTACTTC. Complete variable domain (other parts from reference TRBV28 and TRBJ2-7): DVKVTQSSRYLVKRTGEKVFLECVQDMDHENMFWYRQDPGLGLRLIYFSYDVKMKEKGDIPEGYSVSREKKERFSLILESASTNQTSMYLCASSTRLAPYEQYFGPGTRLTVT.

The chain uses TRBV5-1 and TRBJ2-3, with 12 nucleotides matching TRBD1. Per the germline V gene, CDR1 is SGHRS and CDR2 is YFSETQ. There are 15 residues in the CDR3. J was trimmed by 6 bases and V by 4 bases; bases with no gene match: 6. Here the CDR3 DNA reads TGCGCCAGCAGCCTCGGGACAGGGGGCGGGGATACGCAGTATTTT. Encoded protein: CASSLGTGGGDTQYF.

The rearrangement joins TRBV14 to TRBJ2-2; a possible D gene is TRBD2 (6 bases). Deletions cut 0 bases from V and 5 bases from J, with 22 bases between. The germline CDR1 and CDR2 sequences are SGHDN and FVKESK. The CDR3 runs to 19 residues. The CDR3 sequence: CASSQDPTSFLSWTGELFF. CDR3 sequence (DNA): TGTGCCAGCAGCCAAGATCCGACTAGTTTTCTAAGTTGGACCGGGGAGCTGTTTTTT.

This rearrangement joins TRBV18 to TRBJ1-3; TRBD1 matches 7 bases. Germline CDR1 reads KGHSH; CDR2 reads LQKENI. This CDR3 is 15 amino acids long. Trimming at V came to 5 bases and at J to 1 base, leaving 5 bases not matched to a gene. The CDR3 loop reads CASSEDRVSGNTIYF. CDR3 sequence (DNA): TGTGCCAGCTCAGAAGACAGGGTATCTGGAAACACCATATATTTT.

This clone was seen only once. This sequence joins TRBV5-6 and TRBJ1-3; no definite D call. The CDR3 covers 16 residues. The ends were cut back, 1 base at V and 2 bases at J, with 13 bases in the middle. Per germline, CDR1 SGHDT and CDR2 YYEEEE. CDR3 sequence: CASSLSGSRPGNTIYF. The CDR3 DNA reads TGTGCCAGCAGCTTGAGCGGGTCCCGCCCTGGAAACACCATATATTTT. Complete variable domain (other parts from reference TRBV5-6 and TRBJ1-3): DAGVTQSPTHLIKTRGQQVTLRCSPKSGHDTVSWYQQALGQGPQFIFQYYEEEERQRGNFPDRFSGHQFPNYSSELNVNALLLGDSALYLCASSLSGSRPGNTIYFGEGSWLTVV.